This T cell receptor beta chain stems from a study of regulatory T cells in long-lasting Graves disease. Study-wide results and caveats: Small sample size may have lowered accuracy. Whereas new patients shared 870 or so public clonotypes, persistent patients shared more, at 2,500 to 3,500.

The authors built TCR beta libraries using iRepertoire HTBI primers and Arm-PCR of CDR3 regions. TCRdb reprocessed the multiplex PCR reads with MiXCR, giving one entry per CDR3 protein. This sample has some 370,000 distinct CDR3 sequences, with less than 30% found just once. This clonotype was detected many times. The antigen is unknown. Time point denoted: persistent/refractory GD, antithyroid drugs over 5 years with positive TRAb. PBMCs provided the RNA from which the TCR library was made. V shed 0 bases and J shed 3 bases, with 5 bases lying between them. CDR1 MNHEY and CDR2 SVGAGI come from the germline V gene. The CDR3 spans 14 residues.

The specimen was peripheral blood mononuclear cells (PBMCs), collected when the disease was refractory, from a patient treated with antithyroid drugs. The rearrangement uses TRBV6-5 and TRBJ2-2, with D hard to call. The TCR was taken from a woman aged 40 to 49 with Graves disease. The DNA for the CDR3 is TGTGCCAGCAGTTACTCGCCGGACACCGGGGAGCTGTTTTTT. This encodes CASSYSPDTGELFF.